These 30 T cell receptor beta chains were all obtained from the same sample, sequenced in a study of blood T cell repertoires in COVID-19 (dated by TCRdb to 2018 to 2020). Preparation of the library involved the immunoSEQ multiplex PCR assay. In its TCRdb copy, this immuneACCESS table keeps in-frame sequences only and misses some clones. Where compared with another copy, unresolved V genes explain less than half of these, and the others have no known cause. In this sample the table shows 150,000 or so clones, approximately 85% of which occur a single time. Approximately 0.63% of the sample belongs to the ten largest clones. Sequencing was carried out using peripheral blood. Receptors originate from a man aged 55 to 70 with COVID-19, enrolled during active disease.

V is TRBV5-4 and J is TRBJ1-4; TRBD1 matches 9 bases. The CDR3 loop spans 15 amino acids. V was pared by 7 bases and J by 8 bases, with 12 bases of the junction left unmatched. Germline CDR1 and CDR2: SGHNT and YYREEE (reference sequence). CDR3 sequence: CASANHRGPGEKLFF. The DNA of the CDR3 is TGTGCCAGCGCAAATCACAGGGGGCCGGGGGAAAAACTGTTTTTT.

This clone has just a few counts. The chain recombines TRBV27 with TRBJ2-1, with D uncertain. With 3 bases removed from V and 9 bases from J, the gap between germline ends came to 18 bases. The V gene's germline CDR1 is MNHEY and CDR2 SMNVEV (reference sequence). The CDR3 is 15 residues long. The CDR3 loop reads CASSFSYRLEVEQFF. The CDR3 DNA is TGTGCCAGCAGTTTTTCCTACCGCCTTGAGGTTGAGCAGTTCTTC.

This chain uses TRBV11-2 with TRBJ2-7, with 12 positions matching TRBD1. V lost 3 bases and J lost 6; bases outside the gene matches: 6. The CDR3 is made up of 15 amino acids. The germline V gene encodes CDR1 SGHAT and CDR2 FQNNGV. In DNA, the CDR3 is TGTGCCAGCAGCTTGACCGGGACAGGGGGCCTCGAGCAGTACTTC. Its protein product is CASSLTGTGGLEQYF.

The rearrangement uses TRBV27 and TRBJ1-2; weak D call: TRBD1 (6 bases). This CDR3 has 16 amino acids. Germline V CDR1 and CDR2: MNHEY, SMNVEV (reference sequence). V shed 2 bases and J shed 1 base, with 14 bases lying between them. CDR3 protein: CASSLIQGGINYGYTF. The CDR3 DNA follows: TGTGCCAGCAGTTTAATACAGGGTGGTATTAACTATGGCTACACCTTC.

This clone was seen just once. The chain links TRBV7-8 to TRBJ1-4; a weak D match, TRBD1 (5 bases). The CDR3 spans 14 residues. V lost 2 bases, J lost 8 bases, and 12 bases lay in between. CDR1 and CDR2 from the germline V gene are SGHVS and FQNEAQ. CDR3 sequence: CASSLRPGREKLFF. CDR3 nucleotide sequence: TGTGCCAGCAGCTTACGTCCAGGGAGGGAAAAACTGTTTTTT.

J is TRBJ1-1 and V is TRBV23-1, with D tentatively TRBD1 (5 bases). TRBV23-1 is given ORF status, its function remaining uncertain. V was pared by 6 bases and J by 3 bases, with 17 bases between. This CDR3 has 15 residues. CDR3: CASRPHGGRDTEAFF. The DNA for the CDR3 is TGCGCCAGCAGACCCCACGGGGGAAGGGACACTGAAGCTTTCTTT.

The chain joins TRBV10-3 to TRBJ1-1; D gene uncertain. The CDR3 is made up of 13 amino acids. Trimming cost V 4 bases and J 2 bases, with 8 bases left between them. Germline assignment: CDR1 ENHRY and CDR2 SYGVKD. The CDR3 nucleotides are TGTGCCATCAGTGCCTCCGTAAACACTGAAGCTTTCTTT. It codes for CAISASVNTEAFF.

This chain links TRBV19 with TRBJ2-7, with TRBD1 matching 7 bases. CDR1 LNHDA and CDR2 SQIVND come from the germline V gene (reference sequence). The CDR3 consists of 16 residues. V was pared by 5 bases and J by 2 bases, with 12 bases of the junction left unmatched. CDR3 amino acids: CASSLNPGQTTYEQYF. The CDR3 nucleotides are TGTGCCAGTAGTCTAAACCCGGGACAGACAACCTACGAGCAGTACTTC.

The chain employs TRBV12-3 or TRBV12-4 and TRBJ2-7; possible D gene TRBD2, 6 bases. The CDR3 extends over 13 amino acids. V was cut by 5 bases and J by 10 bases, with 18 bases left in between. This chain's CDR3 is CASSRDSGYGQYF. In DNA, the CDR3 is TGTGCCAGCAGTCGGGACTCCGGCTATGGACAGTACTTC.

This chain uses TRBV12-3 or TRBV12-4 with TRBJ1-1; 7 nucleotides agree with TRBD1. J lost 5 bases, V lost 6 bases, and 6 bases had no gene match. CDR3 length: 13 residues. Written as DNA, the CDR3 is TGTGCCAGCAGGACGACAGGGACGACTGAAGCTTTCTTT. Translated: CASRTTGTTEAFF.

This chain links TRBV3-1 (or the pseudogene TRBV3-2) with TRBJ2-1; no clear D gene. Per the germline V gene, CDR1 is LGHDT and CDR2 is YNNKEL (reference sequence). V shed 2 bases and J shed 5 bases, with 4 bases lying between them. This CDR3 contains 12 residues. The DNA for the CDR3 is TGTGCCAGCAGCCAATGGCACAATGAGCAGTTCTTC. Translation: CASSQWHNEQFF.

V usage is TRBV12-5 and J usage is TRBJ1-1; D is perhaps TRBD1 (6 bases). Germline CDR1 reads LGHNT; CDR2 reads FRNRAP. V lost 6 bases and J 3 bases, leaving 20 bases between the germline ends. CDR3 length: 16 amino acids. The CDR3 loop is CASGPLVGTQHTEAFF. CDR3 DNA sequence: TGTGCTAGTGGCCCATTGGTGGGGACACAGCACACTGAAGCTTTCTTT.

This chain links TRBV28 with TRBJ1-5; 7 bases agree with TRBD1. Germline loops: CDR1 MDHEN, CDR2 SYDVKM. The ends lost 7 bases at V and 7 bases at J; junction bases unmatched: 10. This CDR3 region has 14 residues. CDR3 in amino acids: CASTPGQTRQPQHF. In DNA, the CDR3 is TGTGCCAGCACCCCGGGACAGACGAGACAGCCCCAGCATTTT.

The chain combines TRBV19 with TRBJ1-5; TRBD1 aligns across 7 bases. The CDR3 length is 14 residues. The germline V gene has CDR1 LNHDA and CDR2 SQIVND (reference sequence). The junction had 4 bases not matched to a gene; V was cut back by 6 bases and J by 2 bases. The CDR3 here is CASSSDRGNQPQHF. CDR3 DNA: TGTGCCAGTAGCTCAGACAGGGGCAATCAGCCCCAGCATTTT.

V gene TRBV9 combines with J gene TRBJ2-5; weak D call: TRBD2 (5 bases). The V and J ends lost 3 bases and 0 bases respectively, with 30 bases between them. The CDR3 covers 21 residues. Germline-derived CDR1 and CDR2 are SGDLS and YYNGEE. In nucleotides, the CDR3 is TGTGCCAGCAGCGGCAACGGGTATACCTCCTCATCAACTAGTTACCAAGAGACCCAGTACTTC. Its protein product is CASSGNGYTSSSTSYQETQYF.

This clone was recorded once. This chain connects TRBV6-5 to TRBJ2-5; 9 bases are a match to TRBD2. The CDR3 covers 14 residues. Germline CDR1 MNHEY, CDR2 SVGAGI. Trimming at V came to 10 bases and at J to 4 bases, leaving 10 bases not matched to a gene. The CDR3 DNA sequence: TGTGCCACCCTCGCAGCGGGAGGTTCAGAGACCCAGTACTTC. Translated: CATLAAGGSETQYF.

The V and J genes are TRBV19 and TRBJ1-5; 8 bases line up with TRBD1. CDR3 length equals 15 residues. After removal of 4 bases from V and 11 bases from J, the junction contained 13 bases not matched to a gene. Germline V CDR1 and CDR2: LNHDA, SQIVND (reference sequence). CDR3: CASSTSQGGNRAQHF. For the CDR3, the DNA is TGTGCCAGTAGTACCTCACAGGGGGGGAATCGGGCCCAGCATTTT.

The rearrangement joins TRBV20-1 to TRBJ2-1; D is uncertain. V gave up 6 bases and J gave up 6 bases, with 9 bases separating them. This CDR3 has 11 residues. Germline CDR1 is DFQATT and CDR2 is SNEGSKA (reference sequence). CDR3 nucleotide sequence: TGCAGTGCAACCGACACCAATGAGCAGTTCTTC. Translating gives CSATDTNEQFF.

The genes are TRBV7-2 and TRBJ1-2, with D unclear. Trimming shortened V by 1 base and J by 4 bases, and 7 bases separated the two germline ends. The CDR3 is 13 amino acids. Germline V gene sequence: CDR1 SGHTA, CDR2 FQGNSA. The CDR3 region has the DNA TGTGCCAGCAGCTTAGACAGCCCCTATGGCTACACCTTC. This translates into CASSLDSPYGYTF.

A single count supports this clone. The chain recombines TRBV5-6 with TRBJ2-6; 7 bases are a match to TRBD1. This CDR3 comprises 18 residues. The trim removed 0 bases at V and 0 bases at J, leaving 6 bases unmatched. Germline V gene data show CDR1 as SGHDT and CDR2 as YYEEEE. DNA of the CDR3: TGTGCCAGCAGCTTGGTAGGCAGGGGGAGCTCTGGGGCCAACGTCCTGACTTTC. Translation: CASSLVGRGSSGANVLTF.

This clone turned up a few times. The V call is TRBV18, the J call TRBJ2-7; 7 bases agree with TRBD2. V dropped 5 bases and J dropped 4; count of bases not matched to a gene: 14. The CDR3 covers 16 residues. Germline V gene data show CDR1 as KGHSH and CDR2 as LQKENI. The CDR3: CASSSRTGLDRYEQYF. DNA of the CDR3: TGTGCCAGCTCATCTCGAACCGGACTAGATCGTTACGAGCAGTACTTC.

The J gene is TRBJ1-1, the V gene TRBV18; TRBD1 matches 8 bases. This CDR3 comprises 17 residues. Germline loops: CDR1 KGHSH, CDR2 LQKENI. V lost 5 bases and J lost 6; bases outside the gene matches: 17. In nucleotides, the CDR3 is TGTGCCAGCTCATCCCGACAGGGGCGTTCAGAACTCGCTGAAGCTTTCTTT. Translated: CASSSRQGRSELAEAFF. Full variable domain (outside the CDR3, taken from reference TRBV18 and TRBJ1-1): NAGVMQNPRHLVRRRGQEARLRCSPMKGHSHVYWYRQLPEEGLKFMVYLQKENIIDESGMPKERFSAEFPKEGPSILRIQQVVRGDSAAYFCASSSRQGRSELAEAFFGQGTRLTVV.

The chain employs TRBV7-2 and TRBJ2-7, with a weak D call TRBD2 (6 bases). The CDR3 has 15 amino acids. CDR1 is SGHTA, CDR2 FQGNSA, per germline. Trimming removed 0 bases from V and 3 bases from J, with 12 bases in between. The CDR3 DNA follows: TGTGCCAGCAGCTTAGCCTCCGGGAGCCACTACGAGCAGTACTTC. This translates into CASSLASGSHYEQYF.

The chain carries TRBV6-4 and TRBJ1-2; the match to TRBD1 covers 9 bases. J was trimmed by 4 bases and V by 8 bases; bases with no gene match: 5. This CDR3 is built from 13 residues. Germline CDR1 MRHNA, CDR2 SNTAGT. The DNA for the CDR3 is TGTGCCAGCCCCCCGGGACAGGGCTATGGCTACACCTTC. This gives the protein CASPPGQGYGYTF.

This chain joins TRBV18 and TRBJ1-2; D is possibly TRBD1 (6 bases). Germline V gene sequence: CDR1 KGHSH, CDR2 LQKENI. The CDR3 runs to 16 residues. Trimming pared 3 bases from V and 5 bases from J, leaving 19 bases between. CDR3 in amino acids: CASSPGNRVPLYGYTF. The DNA for the CDR3 is TGTGCCAGCTCACCGGGGAACAGGGTTCCCTTATATGGCTACACCTTC.

The chain uses TRBV11-3 and TRBJ2-7; 9 bases match TRBD2. J lost 2 bases, V lost 7 bases, and 6 bases had no gene match. CDR3 length equals 14 residues. Germline loops: CDR1 SGHNT, CDR2 YENEEA. CDR3 DNA sequence: TGTGCCAGCACCGTGACTAGCGGCCCCTACGAGCAGTACTTC. It is translated as CASTVTSGPYEQYF.

This clone was picked up one time. This sequence joins TRBV19 and TRBJ1-1, with D maybe TRBD1 (6 bases). CDR1 is LNHDA and CDR2 is SQIVND in the germline V gene (reference sequence). The V gene lost 5 bases and the J gene lost 4 bases, with 11 bases spanning the gap. CDR3 length: 13 residues. CDR3 sequence: CASSRGGGTEAFF. CDR3 sequence (DNA): TGTGCCAGTAGTCGGGGGGGCGGCACTGAAGCTTTCTTT.

The chain joins TRBV3-1 (or the pseudogene TRBV3-2) to TRBJ1-1; no definite D call. V lost 1 base and J lost 4, with 25 bases in between. This CDR3 spans 19 amino acids. Germline V gene data show CDR1 as LGHDT and CDR2 as YNNKEL (reference sequence). The CDR3 nucleotides read TGTGCCAGCAGCCAAGTTAGTGGATCGCGGACCCTTGGAGGCACTGAAGCTTTCTTT. Its protein is CASSQVSGSRTLGGTEAFF.

The chain recombines TRBV18 with TRBJ2-2; TRBD1 agrees at 7 bases. The CDR3 is 15 amino acids. Per the germline V gene, CDR1 is KGHSH and CDR2 is LQKENI. After removal of 4 bases from V and 4 bases from J, the junction contained 6 bases not matched to a gene. The CDR3 here is CASSRDSEATGELFF. As DNA, the CDR3 is TGTGCCAGCTCACGGGACAGCGAGGCCACCGGGGAGCTGTTTTTT.

This clone was observed once. The rearrangement joins TRBV7-3 to TRBJ2-3; D might be TRBD2 (5 bases). Germline values: CDR1 SGHTA, CDR2 FQGTGA. V dropped 0 bases and J dropped 6 bases, with 16 bases sitting between them. The CDR3 length is 16 residues. This chain's CDR3 is CASSLTSADGRDTQYF. The CDR3 DNA follows: TGTGCCAGCAGCTTAACTAGCGCGGACGGTCGGGATACGCAGTATTTT.